This is a list of T cell receptor beta chains from one sample in a study of blood T cell repertoires in COVID-19. Assay used: immunoSEQ multiplex PCR; TCRdb lists only in-frame clones, some missing. The profile covers more than 350,000 clones, with 80% to 90% appearing a single time and 1% taken by the ten largest. Input material: PBMCs or T cells enriched from blood (not recorded which). The receptors derive from a man between 18 and 29 years old who had recovered from COVID-19. Each CDR3 is given with its conserved first and last residue. D genes are given only for firm matches. Where a row states a size, it is once, few, many or the class of an expanded clone; other rows omit it.

j_call: TRBJ2-1; v_call: TRBV3-1/TRBV3-2; d_call: -; clone_size: -; cdr3_length: 16; cdr3_nt: TGTGCCAGCAGCCAAAACCAGGGGCCCTCCTACAATGAGCAGTTCTTC; cdr3_aa: CASSQNQGPSYNEQFF
j_call: TRBJ2-2; v_call: TRBV9; d_call: TRBD2; clone_size: -; cdr3_length: 16; cdr3_nt: TGTGCCAGCAGCGTGATTAGCGGGGGAAACACCGGGGAGCTGTTTTTT; cdr3_aa: CASSVISGGNTGELFF
j_call: TRBJ2-1; v_call: TRBV7-6; d_call: -; clone_size: -; cdr3_length: 18; cdr3_nt: TGTGCCAGCAGCTTAGAGGGGGAAGCTAGCGGTTTCTACAATGAGCAGTTCTTC; cdr3_aa: CASSLEGEASGFYNEQFF
j_call: TRBJ2-1; v_call: TRBV6-2/TRBV6-3; d_call: -; clone_size: -; cdr3_length: 12; cdr3_nt: TGTGCCAGCAGTCTAACCTACAATGAGCAGTTCTTC; cdr3_aa: CASSLTYNEQFF
j_call: TRBJ2-5; v_call: TRBV3-1/TRBV3-2; d_call: TRBD2; clone_size: -; cdr3_length: 16; cdr3_nt: TGTGCCAGCAGCAGACGGACTAGCGGGGGACAAGAGACCCAGTACTTC; cdr3_aa: CASSRRTSGGQETQYF
j_call: TRBJ2-6; v_call: TRBV4-1; d_call: -; clone_size: -; cdr3_length: 19; cdr3_nt: TGCGCCAGCAGACAAGTGACGGCTAGCCGACGGTCTGGGGCCAACGTCCTGACTTTC; cdr3_aa: CASRQVTASRRSGANVLTF
j_call: TRBJ2-7; v_call: TRBV11-3; d_call: -; clone_size: -; cdr3_length: 13; cdr3_nt: TGTGCCAGCAGCACCCAACAGGGTATGGAGCAGTACTTC; cdr3_aa: CASSTQQGMEQYF
j_call: TRBJ1-3; v_call: TRBV4-1; d_call: -; clone_size: -; cdr3_length: 16; cdr3_nt: TGCGCCAGCAGCGATACAGGCAGCTACTCTGGAAACACCATATATTTT; cdr3_aa: CASSDTGSYSGNTIYF
j_call: TRBJ2-4; v_call: TRBV5-1; d_call: -; clone_size: -; cdr3_length: 14; cdr3_nt: TGCGCCAGCAGCTTTTCTTCAGGCTCAAACATTCAGTACTTC; cdr3_aa: CASSFSSGSNIQYF
j_call: TRBJ2-3; v_call: TRBV5-1; d_call: -; clone_size: once; cdr3_length: 16; cdr3_nt: TGCGCCAGCAGCCCACCGACAGATTACGTGCGAGATACGCAGTATTTT; cdr3_aa: CASSPPTDYVRDTQYF
j_call: TRBJ1-1; v_call: TRBV2; d_call: -; clone_size: few; cdr3_length: 16; cdr3_nt: TGTGCCAGCAGAACAGACGGATACGCCTGGAACACTGAAGCTTTCTTT; cdr3_aa: CASRTDGYAWNTEAFF
j_call: TRBJ1-1; v_call: TRBV6-6; d_call: -; clone_size: once; cdr3_length: 12; cdr3_nt: TGTGCCAGCAGTTCCCCCCGGGGACTGGCTTTCTTT; cdr3_aa: CASSSPRGLAFF
j_call: TRBJ2-1; v_call: TRBV6-5; d_call: -; clone_size: -; cdr3_length: 15; cdr3_nt: TGTGCCAGCAGTACCAGGATGAGCTCCTACAATGAGCAGTTCTTC; cdr3_aa: CASSTRMSSYNEQFF
j_call: TRBJ2-2; v_call: TRBV7-3; d_call: TRBD1; clone_size: -; cdr3_length: 13; cdr3_nt: TGTGCCAGCAGCCAGGGGGCCCCCGGGGAGCTGTTTTTT; cdr3_aa: CASSQGAPGELFF
j_call: TRBJ2-3; v_call: TRBV11-2; d_call: -; clone_size: -; cdr3_length: 16; cdr3_nt: TGTGCCAGCAGCCTTCGAAGCCTCACTAGCACAGATACGCAGTATTTT; cdr3_aa: CASSLRSLTSTDTQYF
j_call: TRBJ2-5; v_call: TRBV28; d_call: -; clone_size: -; cdr3_length: 12; cdr3_nt: TGTGCCAGCAGTTTAATCTTGGAGACCCAGTACTTC; cdr3_aa: CASSLILETQYF
j_call: TRBJ1-2; v_call: TRBV19; d_call: -; clone_size: -; cdr3_length: 13; cdr3_nt: TGTGCCAGCCTGGACAGAGACAACTATGGCTACACCTTC; cdr3_aa: CASLDRDNYGYTF
j_call: TRBJ1-2; v_call: TRBV6-6; d_call: TRBD1; clone_size: -; cdr3_length: 14; cdr3_nt: TGTGCCAGCGGACACGGGACAGGGGGATATGGCTACACCTTC; cdr3_aa: CASGHGTGGYGYTF
j_call: TRBJ1-4; v_call: TRBV3-1/TRBV3-2; d_call: -; clone_size: -; cdr3_length: 13; cdr3_nt: TGTGCCAGCAGCAGCCAGGGGACCGAAAAACTGTTTTTT; cdr3_aa: CASSSQGTEKLFF
j_call: TRBJ2-1; v_call: TRBV4-3; d_call: -; clone_size: once; cdr3_length: 17; cdr3_nt: TGCGCCAGCAGCCAAGATTTCTTGGGTAGGGGTTACGATGAGCAGTTCTTC; cdr3_aa: CASSQDFLGRGYDEQFF
j_call: TRBJ1-1; v_call: TRBV5-1; d_call: -; clone_size: -; cdr3_length: 13; cdr3_nt: TGCGCCAGCAGTCCGGGAGTCGACGGGGTGGCTTTCTTT; cdr3_aa: CASSPGVDGVAFF
j_call: TRBJ2-1; v_call: TRBV30; d_call: TRBD1; clone_size: -; cdr3_length: 15; cdr3_nt: TGTGCCTGGGGCCCCCGGGACAGGGAGGACAATGAGCAGTTCTTC; cdr3_aa: CAWGPRDREDNEQFF
j_call: TRBJ2-7; v_call: TRBV6-2/TRBV6-3; d_call: TRBD1; clone_size: once; cdr3_length: 13; cdr3_nt: TGTGCCAGCAGTCAGGGACAGGGCTACGAGCAGTACTTC; cdr3_aa: CASSQGQGYEQYF
j_call: TRBJ1-2; v_call: TRBV3-1/TRBV3-2; d_call: TRBD1; clone_size: -; cdr3_length: 13; cdr3_nt: TGTGCCAGCAGCCAGGGGACAGTCTATGGCTACACCTTC; cdr3_aa: CASSQGTVYGYTF
j_call: TRBJ2-7; v_call: TRBV7-2; d_call: TRBD1; clone_size: -; cdr3_length: 15; cdr3_nt: TGTGCCAGCAGCTCCTTTGGACAGGGATCCTACGAGCAGTACTTC; cdr3_aa: CASSSFGQGSYEQYF
j_call: TRBJ1-2; v_call: TRBV7-3; d_call: TRBD1; clone_size: -; cdr3_length: 13; cdr3_nt: TGTGCCAGCAGCCAATCGGGACAGCGACACTACACCTTC; cdr3_aa: CASSQSGQRHYTF
j_call: TRBJ2-1; v_call: TRBV7-2; d_call: -; clone_size: once; cdr3_length: 15; cdr3_nt: TGTGCCAGCAGGCCCCGAGTATTCTCCTACAATGAGCAGTTCTTC; cdr3_aa: CASRPRVFSYNEQFF
j_call: TRBJ2-1; v_call: TRBV11-3; d_call: -; clone_size: -; cdr3_length: 19; cdr3_nt: TGTGCCAGCAGCTTAGTGTGTATTGGGGGGGCGAGCTCCTACAATGAGCAGTTCTTC; cdr3_aa: CASSLVCIGGASSYNEQFF
j_call: TRBJ2-2; v_call: TRBV9; d_call: TRBD1; clone_size: -; cdr3_length: 14; cdr3_nt: TGTGCCAGCAGCGTAGGACAGGGTACCGGGGAGCTGTTTTTT; cdr3_aa: CASSVGQGTGELFF
j_call: TRBJ1-5; v_call: TRBV11-2; d_call: -; clone_size: -; cdr3_length: 14; cdr3_nt: TGTGCCAGCAGCCCGGGGGGGAGCAATCAGCCCCAGCATTTT; cdr3_aa: CASSPGGSNQPQHF
j_call: TRBJ2-4; v_call: TRBV7-9; d_call: TRBD1; clone_size: -; cdr3_length: 14; cdr3_nt: TGTGCCAGCAGCGATACAGGGGCCACAAACATTCAGTACTTC; cdr3_aa: CASSDTGATNIQYF
j_call: TRBJ1-2; v_call: TRBV3-1/TRBV3-2; d_call: -; clone_size: -; cdr3_length: 18; cdr3_nt: TGTGCCAGCAGCCAAGATAATACAGGGTTCCCATCTAAGTATGGCTACACCTTC; cdr3_aa: CASSQDNTGFPSKYGYTF
j_call: TRBJ1-6; v_call: TRBV5-1; d_call: -; clone_size: -; cdr3_length: 12; cdr3_nt: TGCGCCAGCAGCGAACAGGGCACACCCCTCCACTTT; cdr3_aa: CASSEQGTPLHF
j_call: TRBJ2-1; v_call: TRBV28; d_call: -; clone_size: -; cdr3_length: 13; cdr3_nt: TGTGCCAGTATCCACAGGGCGGCCAATGAGCAGTTCTTC; cdr3_aa: CASIHRAANEQFF
j_call: TRBJ2-1; v_call: TRBV5-1; d_call: -; clone_size: -; cdr3_length: 16; cdr3_nt: TGCGCCAGCAGCTTGGCGCAGGGGAGCTCCTACAATGAGCAGTTCTTC; cdr3_aa: CASSLAQGSSYNEQFF
j_call: TRBJ2-1; v_call: TRBV6-2/TRBV6-3; d_call: TRBD2; clone_size: -; cdr3_length: 15; cdr3_nt: TGTGCCAGCAGTCCGCGGACTAGCGGGAGTTATGAGCAGTTCTTC; cdr3_aa: CASSPRTSGSYEQFF
j_call: TRBJ1-2; v_call: TRBV5-1; d_call: TRBD1; clone_size: -; cdr3_length: 14; cdr3_nt: TGCGCCAGCACGCCTACCGGGACAGGGGAGGGCTACACCTTC; cdr3_aa: CASTPTGTGEGYTF
j_call: TRBJ2-7; v_call: TRBV28; d_call: -; clone_size: -; cdr3_length: 14; cdr3_nt: TGTGCCAGTAGAGCAGGGGGGACCTCCTACGAGCAGTACTTC; cdr3_aa: CASRAGGTSYEQYF
j_call: TRBJ2-1; v_call: TRBV15; d_call: TRBD1; clone_size: -; cdr3_length: 13; cdr3_nt: TGTGCCACTCGAAACAGGGGCCCCAATGAGCAGTTCTTC; cdr3_aa: CATRNRGPNEQFF
j_call: TRBJ1-1; v_call: TRBV19; d_call: TRBD1; clone_size: once; cdr3_length: 17; cdr3_nt: TGTGCCAGTAGTACCCATATTTCGACAGGGCAGAACACTGAAGCTTTCTTT; cdr3_aa: CASSTHISTGQNTEAFF
j_call: TRBJ1-4; v_call: TRBV27; d_call: TRBD1; clone_size: -; cdr3_length: 19; cdr3_nt: TGTGCCAGCAGTTCAAACGCCGGTTACAGGGGGCGCACTAATGAAAAACTGTTTTTT; cdr3_aa: CASSSNAGYRGRTNEKLFF
j_call: TRBJ2-7; v_call: TRBV5-6; d_call: -; clone_size: -; cdr3_length: 12; cdr3_nt: TGTGCCAGCAGCTTGAGACAATACGAGCAGTACTTC; cdr3_aa: CASSLRQYEQYF
j_call: TRBJ2-1; v_call: TRBV6-5; d_call: TRBD1; clone_size: -; cdr3_length: 14; cdr3_nt: TGTGCCAGCAGCGGACAGGGGGCTTTCAATGAGCAGTTCTTC; cdr3_aa: CASSGQGAFNEQFF
j_call: TRBJ2-6; v_call: TRBV18; d_call: TRBD2; clone_size: -; cdr3_length: 20; cdr3_nt: TGTGCCAGCTCACCCCCACCCGGCGGGAGAACCCCCTCTGGGGCCAACGTCCTGACTTTC; cdr3_aa: CASSPPPGGRTPSGANVLTF
j_call: TRBJ2-2; v_call: TRBV10-3; d_call: TRBD1; clone_size: -; cdr3_length: 16; cdr3_nt: TGTGCCATCAGGGCGGCAGGGGGTACGAACACCGGGGAGCTGTTTTTT; cdr3_aa: CAIRAAGGTNTGELFF
j_call: TRBJ1-3; v_call: TRBV6-5; d_call: -; clone_size: once; cdr3_length: 13; cdr3_nt: TGTGCCAGCTCTTCCCCGGGGGGAAACACCATATATTTT; cdr3_aa: CASSSPGGNTIYF
j_call: TRBJ2-7; v_call: TRBV6-1; d_call: TRBD2; clone_size: -; cdr3_length: 18; cdr3_nt: TGTGCCAGCAGTGCAGGGGGCGGACTAGCGGGCGTAGGGTACGAGCAGTACTTC; cdr3_aa: CASSAGGGLAGVGYEQYF